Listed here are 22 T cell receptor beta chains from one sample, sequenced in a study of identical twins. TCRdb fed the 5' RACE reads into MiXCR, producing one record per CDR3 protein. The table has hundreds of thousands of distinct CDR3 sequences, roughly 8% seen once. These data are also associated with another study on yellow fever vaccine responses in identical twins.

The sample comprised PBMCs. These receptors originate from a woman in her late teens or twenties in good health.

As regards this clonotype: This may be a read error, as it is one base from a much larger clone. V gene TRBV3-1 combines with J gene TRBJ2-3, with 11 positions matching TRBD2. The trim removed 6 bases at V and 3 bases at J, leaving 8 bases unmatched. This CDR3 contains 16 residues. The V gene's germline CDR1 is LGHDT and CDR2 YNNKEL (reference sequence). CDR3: CASRRGLAGGTDTQYF. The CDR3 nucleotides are TGTGCCAGCAGACGAGGACTAGCGGGTGGGACAGATACGCAGTATTTT.

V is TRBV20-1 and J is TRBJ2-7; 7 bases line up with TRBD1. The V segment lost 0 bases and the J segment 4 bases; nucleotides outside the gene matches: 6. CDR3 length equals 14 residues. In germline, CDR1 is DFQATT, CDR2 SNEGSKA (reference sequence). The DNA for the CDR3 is TGCAGTGCTAGAGATTCGCAGGGGGAATACGAGCAGTACTTC. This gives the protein CSARDSQGEYEQYF.

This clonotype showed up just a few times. The CDR3 region is CASSLALVNRGVEQFF. Here the CDR3 DNA reads TGTGCCAGCAGCTTAGCCTTGGTTAACAGGGGAGTCGAGCAGTTCTTC. The rearrangement uses TRBV7-9 and TRBJ2-1, with 7 bases matching TRBD1. The CDR3 runs 16 residues. V gave up 0 bases and J gave up 10 bases; unmatched junction bases: 12. Germline V gives CDR1 SEHNR, CDR2 FQNEAQ (reference sequence).

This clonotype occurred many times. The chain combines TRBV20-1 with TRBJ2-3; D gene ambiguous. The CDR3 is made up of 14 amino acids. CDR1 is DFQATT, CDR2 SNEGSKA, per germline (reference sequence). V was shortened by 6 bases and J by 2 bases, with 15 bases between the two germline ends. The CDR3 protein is CSAAASNPTDTQYF. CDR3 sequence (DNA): TGCAGTGCCGCCGCGTCCAATCCCACAGATACGCAGTATTTT.

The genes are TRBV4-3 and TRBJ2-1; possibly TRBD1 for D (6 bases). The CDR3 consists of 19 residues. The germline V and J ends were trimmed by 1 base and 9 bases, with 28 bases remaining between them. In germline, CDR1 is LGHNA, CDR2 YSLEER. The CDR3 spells CASSQALGAGTIKKGEQFF. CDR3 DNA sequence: TGCGCCAGCAGCCAAGCGCTTGGGGCCGGGACAATCAAAAAAGGTGAGCAGTTCTTC.

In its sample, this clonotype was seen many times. The CDR3: CASTPASGSLGPGELFF. The CDR3 coding sequence is TGTGCCAGCACCCCGGCTAGCGGGAGTTTGGGCCCCGGGGAGCTGTTTTTT. The V gene is TRBV12-3 or TRBV12-4, the J gene TRBJ2-2; 10 positions agree with TRBD2. Losses at the gene ends were 7 bases for V and 6 bases for J; bases not matched to a gene: 14. CDR3 length: 17 amino acids.

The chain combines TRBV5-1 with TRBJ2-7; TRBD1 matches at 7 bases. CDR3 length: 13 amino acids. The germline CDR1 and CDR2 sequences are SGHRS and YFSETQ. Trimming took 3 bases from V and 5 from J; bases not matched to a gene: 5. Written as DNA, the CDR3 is TGCGCCAGCAGCTGGACAGGACCTAACGAGCAGTACTTC. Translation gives CASSWTGPNEQYF.

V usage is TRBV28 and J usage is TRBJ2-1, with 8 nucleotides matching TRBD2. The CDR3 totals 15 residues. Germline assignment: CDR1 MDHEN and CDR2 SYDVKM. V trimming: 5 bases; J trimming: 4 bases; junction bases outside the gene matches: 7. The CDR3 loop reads CASSQLAEAYNEQFF. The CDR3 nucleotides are TGTGCCAGCAGTCAACTAGCGGAGGCATACAATGAGCAGTTCTTC.

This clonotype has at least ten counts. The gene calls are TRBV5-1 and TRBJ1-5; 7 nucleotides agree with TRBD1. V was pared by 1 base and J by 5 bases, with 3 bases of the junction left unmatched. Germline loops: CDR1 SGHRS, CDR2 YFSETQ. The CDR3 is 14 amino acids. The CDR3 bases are TGCGCCAGCAGCTTGTTAGGGGGCGATCAGCCCCAGCATTTT. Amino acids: CASSLLGGDQPQHF.

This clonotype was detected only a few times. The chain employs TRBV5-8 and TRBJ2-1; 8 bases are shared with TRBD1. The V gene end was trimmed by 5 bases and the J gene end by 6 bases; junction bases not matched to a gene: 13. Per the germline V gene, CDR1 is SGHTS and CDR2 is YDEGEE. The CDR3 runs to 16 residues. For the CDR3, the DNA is TGTGCCAGCAGTCACCCCCGGGACAGGAGACGCAATGAGCAGTTCTTC. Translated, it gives CASSHPRDRRRNEQFF.

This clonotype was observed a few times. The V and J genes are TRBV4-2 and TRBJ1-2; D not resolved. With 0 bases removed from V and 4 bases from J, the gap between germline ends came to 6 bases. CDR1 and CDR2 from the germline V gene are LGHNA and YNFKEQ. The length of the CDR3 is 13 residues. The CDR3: CASSQEGLYGYTF. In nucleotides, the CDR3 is TGTGCCAGCAGCCAAGAAGGTCTCTATGGCTACACCTTC.

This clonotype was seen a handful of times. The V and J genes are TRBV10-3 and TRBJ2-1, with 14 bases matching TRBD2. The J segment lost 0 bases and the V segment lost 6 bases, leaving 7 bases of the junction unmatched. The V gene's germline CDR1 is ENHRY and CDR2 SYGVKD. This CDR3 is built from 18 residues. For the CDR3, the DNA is TGTGCCATCAGGGGGACTAGCGGGAGTTCCTACTCCTACAATGAGCAGTTCTTC. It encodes CAIRGTSGSSYSYNEQFF.

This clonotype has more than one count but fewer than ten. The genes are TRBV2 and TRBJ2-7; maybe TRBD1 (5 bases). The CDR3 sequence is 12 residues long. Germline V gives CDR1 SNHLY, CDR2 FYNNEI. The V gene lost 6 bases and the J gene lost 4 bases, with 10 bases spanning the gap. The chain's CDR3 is CASRSQGYEQYF. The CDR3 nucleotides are TGTGCCAGCAGGAGTCAGGGTTACGAGCAGTACTTC.

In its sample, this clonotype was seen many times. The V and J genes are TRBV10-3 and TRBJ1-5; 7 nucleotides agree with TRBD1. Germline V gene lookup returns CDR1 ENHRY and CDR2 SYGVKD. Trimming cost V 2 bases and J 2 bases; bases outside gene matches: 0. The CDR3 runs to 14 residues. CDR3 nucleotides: TGTGCCATCAGTGAGGGACAGGGCAATCAGCCCCAGCATTTT. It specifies CAISEGQGNQPQHF.

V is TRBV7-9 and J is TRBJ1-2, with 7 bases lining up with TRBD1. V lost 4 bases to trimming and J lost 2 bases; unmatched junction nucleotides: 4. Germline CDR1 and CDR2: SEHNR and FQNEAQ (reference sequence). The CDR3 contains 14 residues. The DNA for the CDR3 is TGTGCCAGCAGCTCCTCGGGACAGAACTATGGCTACACCTTC. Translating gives CASSSSGQNYGYTF.

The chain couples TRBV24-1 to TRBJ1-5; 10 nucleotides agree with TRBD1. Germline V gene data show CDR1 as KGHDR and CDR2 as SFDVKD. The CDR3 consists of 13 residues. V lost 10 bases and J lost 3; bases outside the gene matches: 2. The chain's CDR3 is CATGTGDNQPQHF. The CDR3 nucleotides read TGTGCCACAGGGACAGGGGACAATCAGCCCCAGCATTTT.

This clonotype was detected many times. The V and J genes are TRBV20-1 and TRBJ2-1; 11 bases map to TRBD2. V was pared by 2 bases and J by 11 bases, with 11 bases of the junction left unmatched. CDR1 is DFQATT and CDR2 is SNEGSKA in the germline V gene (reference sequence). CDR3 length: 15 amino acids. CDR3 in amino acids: CSARTPTSGEVKQFF. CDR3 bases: TGCAGTGCTAGAACCCCGACTAGCGGGGAGGTAAAGCAGTTCTTC.

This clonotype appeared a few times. The CDR3 DNA reads as TGTGCCAGCAGTTTCGAGCGGGGGAAGGGTTACAATGAGCAGTTCTTC. Protein: CASSFERGKGYNEQFF. This chain links TRBV12-3 or TRBV12-4 with TRBJ2-1; 8 positions match TRBD2. The ends lost 3 bases at V and 4 bases at J; junction bases unmatched: 8. The CDR3 spans 16 residues.

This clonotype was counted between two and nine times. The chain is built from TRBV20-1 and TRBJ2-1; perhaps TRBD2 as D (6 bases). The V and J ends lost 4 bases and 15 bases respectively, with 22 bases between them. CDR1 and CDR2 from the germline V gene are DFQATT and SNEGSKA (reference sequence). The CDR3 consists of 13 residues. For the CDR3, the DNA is TGCAGTGCTACCCCTTCCCCAGCGGGCGCCCGGTTCTTC. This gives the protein CSATPSPAGARFF.

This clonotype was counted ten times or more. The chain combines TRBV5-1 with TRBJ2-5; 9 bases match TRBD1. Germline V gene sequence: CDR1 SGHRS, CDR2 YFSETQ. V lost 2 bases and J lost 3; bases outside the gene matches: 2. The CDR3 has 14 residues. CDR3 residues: CASSFRTGEETQYF. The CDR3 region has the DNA TGCGCCAGCAGCTTTCGGACAGGGGAAGAGACCCAGTACTTC.

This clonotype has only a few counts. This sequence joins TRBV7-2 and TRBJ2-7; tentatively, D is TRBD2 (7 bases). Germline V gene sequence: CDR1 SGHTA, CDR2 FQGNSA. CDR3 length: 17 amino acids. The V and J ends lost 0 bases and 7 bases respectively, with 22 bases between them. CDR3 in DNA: TGTGCCAGCAGCTTAGCCCTACCAGGGGCGGGAGTTCAAGAGCAGTACTTC. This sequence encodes CASSLALPGAGVQEQYF.

The CDR3 sequence is CASTGLESNQPQHF. Here the CDR3 DNA reads TGTGCCAGCACAGGTCTTGAAAGCAATCAGCCCCAGCATTTT. The rearrangement uses TRBV2 and TRBJ1-5; D is uncertain. CDR1 and CDR2 from the germline V gene are SNHLY and FYNNEI. The CDR3 covers 14 residues. V lost 7 bases, J lost 1 base, and 11 bases lay in between.